One and the same sample provided the 18 T cell receptor beta chains below, sequenced in a study of CD8+CD57+ T cells in acquired aplastic anemia. Individuals selected for sequencing had exhibited CD8+CD57+ cell expansion on flow cytometry. Genomic DNA served as template for TCR beta VDJ and CDR3 profiling. TCRdb independently ran MiXCR on the reads; one entry per CDR3 protein. The sample lists approximately 190,000 distinct CDR3 sequences, approximately 50% seen once, with around 8.8% in the top ten. The material sequenced was sorted CD4+, CD8+, or CD8+CD57+ T cells (not recorded which) from PBMCs. All receptors derive from a human donor with aplastic anemia.

Details on this clonotype: This may come from a read error, since a much larger clone is one base off. The chain links TRBV20-1 to TRBJ2-5, with 7 bases fitting TRBD2. This CDR3 region has 14 residues. Germline V gives CDR1 DFQATT, CDR2 SNEGSKA (reference sequence). After removal of 0 bases from V and 5 bases from J, the junction contained 6 bases not matched to a gene. The CDR3 sequence: CSARDRGGRETQYF. CDR3 bases: TGCAGTGCTAGAGATCGGGGAGGGAGGGAGACCCAGTACTTC.

This clonotype has at least ten counts. The chain joins TRBV4-1 to TRBJ1-2, with TRBD1 matching over 7 bases. The CDR3 loop spans 12 amino acids. CDR1 is MGHRA, CDR2 YSYEKL, per germline. J gave up 10 bases and V 3 bases, and 5 bases lay outside the gene matches. CDR3 bases: TGCGCCAGCAGCCAGGGACAGCGCTCCTACACCTTC. Its protein product is CASSQGQRSYTF.

This chain uses TRBV2 with TRBJ2-3, with 9 nucleotides matching TRBD1. The CDR3 covers 18 residues. J gave up 3 bases and V 1 base, and 11 bases lay outside the gene matches. The germline gives CDR1 SNHLY, CDR2 FYNNEI. CDR3 sequence (DNA): TGTGCCAGCAGTGAAGTGAGCGGGACAGGGCGGAGGACAGATACGCAGTATTTT. The encoded protein is CASSEVSGTGRRTDTQYF.

In this sample, this clonotype turned up a few times. The CDR3 DNA sequence: TGTGCCATCAGTCCGGGACTAGTAATAGATACGCAGTATTTT. Translating it yields CAISPGLVIDTQYF. This chain uses TRBV10-3 with TRBJ2-3, with 8 bases matching TRBD2. The CDR3 loop spans 14 amino acids. V lost 5 bases and J lost 5; bases outside the gene matches: 6. Germline V gene lookup returns CDR1 ENHRY and CDR2 SYGVKD.

The chain uses TRBV2 and TRBJ1-5; no definite D call. Germline lookup yields CDR1 SNHLY and CDR2 FYNNEI. CDR3 length equals 15 residues. Trimming removed 0 bases from V and 5 bases from J, with 11 bases in between. The CDR3 nucleotides read TGTGCCAGCAGTGAAGCGTGGGGTTCGGATCAGCCCCAGCATTTT. Its translation: CASSEAWGSDQPQHF. Complete variable domain (other parts from reference TRBV2 and TRBJ1-5): EPEVTQTPSHQVTQMGQEVILRCVPISNHLYFYWYRQILGQKVEFLVSFYNNEISEKSEIFDDQFSVERPDGSNFTLKIRSTKLEDSAMYFCASSEAWGSDQPQHFGDGTRLSIL.

This clonotype was detected many times. The chain has TRBV10-3 and TRBJ2-1, with no clear D. With 11 bases removed from V and 5 bases from J, the gap between germline ends came to 10 bases. CDR3 length equals 11 residues. Looked up from germline, CDR1 is ENHRY and CDR2 is SYGVKD. CDR3 sequence: CAPNIDNEQFF. The CDR3 DNA reads as TGTGCCCCAAACATAGACAATGAGCAGTTCTTC.

This sequence joins TRBV15 and TRBJ2-7; D assignment may be TRBD1 or TRBD2 (5 bases each). The germline CDR1 and CDR2 sequences are LNHNV and YYDKDF (reference sequence). V was pared by 5 bases and J by 3 bases, with 8 bases between. The CDR3 covers 12 residues. CDR3 in DNA: TGTGCCACCAGCGGGACCAGCTACGAGCAGTACTTC. Its protein product is CATSGTSYEQYF.

The chain has TRBV15 and TRBJ1-3; D is unresolved. The length of the CDR3 is 14 residues. The ends were cut back, 0 bases at V and 2 bases at J, with 5 bases in the middle. Germline assignment: CDR1 LNHNV and CDR2 YYDKDF (reference sequence). This CDR3 is CATSRDRTGNTIYF. CDR3 bases: TGTGCCACCAGCAGAGACCGTACTGGAAACACCATATATTTT.

This clonotype was detected only a few times. The chain has TRBV7-3 and TRBJ2-6; no firm D call. Germline values: CDR1 SGHTA, CDR2 FQGTGA. Trimming removed 0 bases from V and 3 bases from J, with 6 bases in between. The length of the CDR3 is 15 residues. CDR3 coding DNA: TGTGCCAGCAGCTTAACCTTACGTGGGGCCAACGTCCTGACTTTC. It encodes CASSLTLRGANVLTF.

The rearrangement links TRBV7-4 to TRBJ2-5; D is unclear. V was shortened by 0 bases and J by 3 bases, with 11 bases between the two germline ends. Per the germline V gene, CDR1 is SGHVT and CDR2 is SQSDAQ. CDR3 length equals 15 residues. The CDR3 nucleotides read TGTGCCAGCAGCTTAGCCTTCGACCTAAAAGAGACCCAGTACTTC. This encodes CASSLAFDLKETQYF.

The chain has TRBV24-1 and TRBJ1-6; D call uncertain. The V gene lost 0 bases and the J gene lost 12 bases, with 5 bases spanning the gap. The V gene's germline CDR1 is KGHDR and CDR2 SFDVKD. The CDR3 totals 12 residues. CDR3 DNA: TGTGCCACCAGTGATTTGCGGGGACCCCTCCACTTT. As protein: CATSDLRGPLHF.

The chain has TRBV25-1 and TRBJ2-7; D remains unclear. The ends were cut back, 3 bases at V and 2 bases at J, with 11 bases in the middle. Germline CDR1 MGHDK, CDR2 SYGVNS. The length of the CDR3 is 14 residues. CDR3 sequence: CASSEIGSTYEQYF. In DNA form, the CDR3 reads TGTGCCAGCAGTGAGATAGGCAGCACCTACGAGCAGTACTTC.

Details on this clonotype: Here the CDR3 omits its conserved ending phenylalanine or tryptophan, so a read error is the likely source. V usage is TRBV20-1 and J usage is TRBJ1-1; tentatively, D is TRBD1 (5 bases). The germline gives CDR1 DFQATT, CDR2 SNEGSKA (reference sequence). Trimming left V 3 bases short and J 5 bases short, with 13 bases between. This CDR3 region has 13 residues. This CDR3 reads CSASATGQTEAFS. The DNA of the CDR3 is TGCAGTGCTAGCGCGACGGGGCAGACTGAAGCTTTCTCT.

V is TRBV24-1 and J is TRBJ2-3, with D possibly TRBD2 on 6 matching bases. The V gene lost 4 bases and the J gene lost 4 bases, with 14 bases spanning the gap. From germline, CDR1 is KGHDR and CDR2 SFDVKD. CDR3 length: 15 amino acids. Here the CDR3 reads CATSDNRASADTQYF. The CDR3 DNA reads as TGTGCCACCAGTGACAACAGAGCTAGCGCAGATACGCAGTATTTT.

The rearrangement joins TRBV2 to TRBJ1-6; 7 nucleotides line up with TRBD1. CDR3 size: 15 residues. CDR1 and CDR2 (germline): SNHLY, FYNNEI. V gave up 7 bases and J gave up 9 bases; unmatched junction bases: 12. The CDR3 reads CASNDREGYGSPLHF. CDR3 DNA: TGTGCCAGCAACGACAGGGAGGGTTACGGTTCACCCCTCCACTTT.

This clonotype was observed many times. The V and J genes are TRBV24-1 and TRBJ2-7; TRBD1 matches at 8 bases. Germline V lookup: CDR1 KGHDR, CDR2 SFDVKD. This CDR3 has 15 amino acids. J lost 2 bases, V lost 4 bases, and 6 bases had no gene match. The CDR3 coding sequence is TGTGCCACCAGTGACTCCAGGGGGCTCGCCTACGAGCAGTACTTC. Protein product: CATSDSRGLAYEQYF.

This clonotype was observed a handful of times. This chain connects TRBV2 to TRBJ1-4; no clear D. This CDR3 spans 13 amino acids. CDR1 is SNHLY and CDR2 is FYNNEI in the germline V gene. Trimming removed 8 bases from V and 5 bases from J, with 12 bases in between. The CDR3 DNA reads TGTGCCAGCTCCGGCGCAGCAAATGAAAAACTGTTTTTT. Its protein is CASSGAANEKLFF.

The table lists this clonotype with a few counts. V is TRBV2 and J is TRBJ1-3; D remains ambiguous. Germline V gene lookup returns CDR1 SNHLY and CDR2 FYNNEI. Trimming left V 6 bases short and J 10 bases short, with 10 bases between. This CDR3 spans 11 amino acids. For the CDR3, the DNA is TGTGCCAGCAGACAAGGAGAGACCATATATTTT. Amino acids: CASRQGETIYF.